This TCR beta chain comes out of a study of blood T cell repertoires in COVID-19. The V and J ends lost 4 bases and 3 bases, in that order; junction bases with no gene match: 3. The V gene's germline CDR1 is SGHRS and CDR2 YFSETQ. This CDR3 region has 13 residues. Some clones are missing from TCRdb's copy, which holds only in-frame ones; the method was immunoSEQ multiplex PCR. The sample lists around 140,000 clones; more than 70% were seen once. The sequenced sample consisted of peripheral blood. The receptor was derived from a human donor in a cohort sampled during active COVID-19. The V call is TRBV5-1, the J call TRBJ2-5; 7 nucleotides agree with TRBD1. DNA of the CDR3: TGCGCCAGCAGCCTGGGACAGAAAGAGACCCAGTACTTC. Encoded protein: CASSLGQKETQYF.